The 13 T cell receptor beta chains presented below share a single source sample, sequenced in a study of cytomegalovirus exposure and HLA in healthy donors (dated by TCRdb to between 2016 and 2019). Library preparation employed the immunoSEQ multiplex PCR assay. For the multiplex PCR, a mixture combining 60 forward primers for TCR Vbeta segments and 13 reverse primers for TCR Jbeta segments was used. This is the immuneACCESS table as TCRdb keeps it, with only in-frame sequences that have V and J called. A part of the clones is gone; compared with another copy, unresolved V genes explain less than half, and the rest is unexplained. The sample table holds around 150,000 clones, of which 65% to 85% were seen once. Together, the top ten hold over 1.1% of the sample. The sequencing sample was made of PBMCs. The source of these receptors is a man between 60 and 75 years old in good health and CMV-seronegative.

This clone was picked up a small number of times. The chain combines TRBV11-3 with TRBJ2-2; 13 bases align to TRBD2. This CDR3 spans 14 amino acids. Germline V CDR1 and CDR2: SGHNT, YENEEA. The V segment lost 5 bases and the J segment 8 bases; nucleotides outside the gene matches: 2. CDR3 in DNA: TGTGCCAGCAGCACGGGACTAGCGGGAGGGGAGCTGTTTTTT. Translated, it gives CASSTGLAGGELFF.

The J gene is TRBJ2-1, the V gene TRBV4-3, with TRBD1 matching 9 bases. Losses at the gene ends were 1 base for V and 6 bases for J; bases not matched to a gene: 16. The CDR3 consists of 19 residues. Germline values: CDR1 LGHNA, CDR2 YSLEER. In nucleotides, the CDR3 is TGCGCCAGCAGCCAAGCAGATAAGTCCAGGGACAGGGCCGTCAATGAGCAGTTCTTC. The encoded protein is CASSQADKSRDRAVNEQFF.

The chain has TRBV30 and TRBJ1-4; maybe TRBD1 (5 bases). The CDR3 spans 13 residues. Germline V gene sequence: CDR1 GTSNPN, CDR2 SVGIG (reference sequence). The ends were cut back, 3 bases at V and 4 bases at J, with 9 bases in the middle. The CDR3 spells CAWRRDYNEKLFF. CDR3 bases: TGTGCCTGGAGAAGGGACTATAATGAAAAACTGTTTTTT.

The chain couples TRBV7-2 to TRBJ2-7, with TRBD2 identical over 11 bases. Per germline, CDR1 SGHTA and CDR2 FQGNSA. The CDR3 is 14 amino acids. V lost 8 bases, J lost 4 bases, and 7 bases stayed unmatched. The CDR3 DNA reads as TGTGCCAGCTCGTTGACTAGCGGGATTTACGAGCAGTACTTC. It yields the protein CASSLTSGIYEQYF. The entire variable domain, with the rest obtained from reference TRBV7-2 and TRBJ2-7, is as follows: GAGVSQSPSNKVTEKGKDVELRCDPISGHTALYWYRQSLGQGLEFLIYFQGNSAPDKSGLPSDRFSAERTGGSVSTLTIQRTQQEDSAVYLCASSLTSGIYEQYFGPGTRLTVT.

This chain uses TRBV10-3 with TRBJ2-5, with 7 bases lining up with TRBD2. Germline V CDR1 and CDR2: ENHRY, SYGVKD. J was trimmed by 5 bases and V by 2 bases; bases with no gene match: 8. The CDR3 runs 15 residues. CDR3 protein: CAISEGLAEYETQYF. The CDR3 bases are TGTGCCATCAGTGAGGGGCTAGCGGAGTATGAGACCCAGTACTTC.

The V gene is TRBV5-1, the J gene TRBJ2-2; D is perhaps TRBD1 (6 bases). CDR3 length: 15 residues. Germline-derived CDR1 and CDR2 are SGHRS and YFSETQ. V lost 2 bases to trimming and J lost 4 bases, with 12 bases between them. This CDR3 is CASSLPDRPTGELFF. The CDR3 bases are TGCGCCAGCAGCTTACCCGACAGGCCCACCGGGGAGCTGTTTTTT.

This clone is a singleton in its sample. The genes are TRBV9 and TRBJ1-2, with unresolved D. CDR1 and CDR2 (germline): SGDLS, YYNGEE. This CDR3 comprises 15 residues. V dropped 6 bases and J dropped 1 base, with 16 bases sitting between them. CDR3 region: CASTPSDSINYGYTF. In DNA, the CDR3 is TGTGCCAGCACCCCCTCCGACTCGATTAACTATGGCTACACCTTC.

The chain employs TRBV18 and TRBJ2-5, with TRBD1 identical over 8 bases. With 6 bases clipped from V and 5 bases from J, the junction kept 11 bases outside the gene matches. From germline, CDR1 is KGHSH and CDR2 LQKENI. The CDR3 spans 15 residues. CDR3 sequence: CASSPQARGQETQYF. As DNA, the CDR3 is TGTGCCAGCTCCCCCCAAGCCAGGGGGCAGGAGACCCAGTACTTC.

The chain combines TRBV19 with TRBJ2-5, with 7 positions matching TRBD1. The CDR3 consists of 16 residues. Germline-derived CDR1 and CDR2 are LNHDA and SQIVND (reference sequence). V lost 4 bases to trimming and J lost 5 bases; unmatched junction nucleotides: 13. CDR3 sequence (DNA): TGTGCCAGTAGTAAAATAGCCGGGACAGTCAGCGAGACCCAGTACTTC. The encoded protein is CASSKIAGTVSETQYF. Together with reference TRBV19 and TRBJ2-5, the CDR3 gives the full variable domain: DGGITQSPKYLFRKEGQNVTLSCEQNLNHDAMYWYRQDPGQGLRLIYYSQIVNDFQKGDIAEGYSVSREKKESFPLTVTSAQKNPTAFYLCASSKIAGTVSETQYFGPGTRLLVL.

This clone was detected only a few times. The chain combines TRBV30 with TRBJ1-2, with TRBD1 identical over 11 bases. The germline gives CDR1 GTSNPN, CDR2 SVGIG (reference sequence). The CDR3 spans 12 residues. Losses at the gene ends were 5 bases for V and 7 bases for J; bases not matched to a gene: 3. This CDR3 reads CAWGQGASGYTF. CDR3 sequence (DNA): TGTGCCTGGGGACAGGGGGCGAGTGGCTACACCTTC.

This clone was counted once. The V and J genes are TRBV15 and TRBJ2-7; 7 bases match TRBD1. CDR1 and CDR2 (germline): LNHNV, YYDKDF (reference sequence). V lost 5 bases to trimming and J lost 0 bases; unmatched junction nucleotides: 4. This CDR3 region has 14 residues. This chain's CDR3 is CATSLGQPSYEQYF. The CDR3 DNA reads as TGTGCCACCAGCTTGGGACAGCCCTCCTACGAGCAGTACTTC.

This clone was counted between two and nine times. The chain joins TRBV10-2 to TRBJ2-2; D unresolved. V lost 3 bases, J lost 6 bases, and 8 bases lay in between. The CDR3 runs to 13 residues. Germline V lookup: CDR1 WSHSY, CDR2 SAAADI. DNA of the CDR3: TGCGCCAGCAGTGATAGCTATCCCGGGGAGCTGTTTTTT. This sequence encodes CASSDSYPGELFF.

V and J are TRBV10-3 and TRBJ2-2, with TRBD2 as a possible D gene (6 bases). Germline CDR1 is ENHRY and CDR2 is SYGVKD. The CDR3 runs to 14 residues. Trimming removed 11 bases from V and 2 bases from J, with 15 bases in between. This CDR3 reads CAAEEGRNTGELFF. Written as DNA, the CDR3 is TGTGCCGCAGAGGAGGGTAGAAACACCGGGGAGCTGTTTTTT.